This is a list of T cell receptor beta chains from one sample in a study of OX40 agonist ivuxolimab in advanced cancers. Clones were read by immunoSEQ multiplex PCR, and TCRdb kept only the in-frame ones, dropping some. This sample yields 60,000 to 80,000 clones, of which just under 85% are seen a single time; over 4.5% belongs to the top ten. Sequencing was performed on CD4+ or CD8+ T cells sorted from blood, taken in a trial of the OX40 agonist ivuxolimab. These receptors were taken from an adult with an advanced solid tumor such as melanoma, head and neck, liver or kidney cancer. Each CDR3 is given without its conserved first and last residue.

TRBJ2-3 | TRBV28 | ASSGTSGGITDTQY
TRBJ1-5 | TRBV15 | ATSRAGQAPGGQPQH
TRBJ2-1 | TRBV11-2 | ASSRDFGYNEQF
TRBJ2-3 | TRBV5-6 | ASSLGSGRGTDTQY
TRBJ2-3 | TRBV5-1 | ASSLDGHTQY
TRBJ2-7 | TRBV19 | ASSPDSYERY
TRBJ1-2 | TRBV4-1 | ASSHAAGRDYGYT
TRBJ1-2 | TRBV6-5 | ASSLTRQGTDGYT
TRBJ2-7 | TRBV5-5 | ASSPQLQGRLPQY
TRBJ2-7 | TRBV11-1 | ASSFHPPNRPLPYEQY
TRBJ2-1 | TRBV27 | ASRPDTSYNEQF
TRBJ1-2 | TRBV10-2 | ASSFSRATSAGYT
TRBJ1-3 | TRBV19 | ASSSPQGGGNTIY
. | TRBV14 | ASSGTGPHEQY
TRBJ1-2 | TRBV6-5 | ASRSHRTEMYGYT
TRBJ1-1 | TRBV7-9 | ASSYAGMGTEAF
TRBJ2-5 | TRBV10-3 | AISESTAQETQY
TRBJ1-2 | TRBV19 | ASSASGVSYGYT
TRBJ1-2 | TRBV19 | ASSVTYRGNYGYT
TRBJ1-3 | TRBV6-1 | ASVGDTFGNTIY
TRBJ2-3 | TRBV5-5 | ASSSLTSGGHTQY
TRBJ1-5 | TRBV7-3 | ASSLINSGGSNQPQH
TRBJ2-7 | TRBV6-5 | ASSYGGQGTYEQY
TRBJ1-5 | TRBV6-5 | ASSLNRGVNQPQH
TRBJ2-2 | TRBV4-1 | ASGQGSHANTGELF
TRBJ1-2 | TRBV28 | ASSPGNGAGGYT
TRBJ2-5 | TRBV10-1 | ASSGGPGETQY
TRBJ1-6 | TRBV18 | ASSIGRAWSGGSPLH
TRBJ1-1 | TRBV5-1 | ASSLGQATNTEAF
TRBJ1-5 | TRBV6-1 | ASSVMQDSNQPQH
TRBJ1-1 | TRBV4-3 | ASSQEMTPEAF
TRBJ1-3 | TRBV27 | ASSPGDASSGNTIY
TRBJ2-5 | TRBV10-3 | ATRMQGRQGHWETQY
TRBJ2-7 | TRBV6-5 | ASSALADSY
TRBJ2-3 | TRBV4-1 | ASSLRDRGATDTQY
TRBJ2-5 | TRBV5-6 | ASSFLAGGAETQY
TRBJ2-7 | TRBV11-3 | ASSLGKVGATFGEQY
TRBJ1-1 | TRBV16 | ASSQLGAVNTEAF
TRBJ1-5 | TRBV2 | ASSSEGNQPQH
TRBJ2-2 | TRBV6-5 | ASSYGRELF
TRBJ2-5 | TRBV7-2 | ASTFWPSSLGTQY
TRBJ1-2 | TRBV27 | ASSLTLTGAGYGYT
TRBJ2-1 | TRBV28 | ASRKDSSGKNNEQF